The 31 T cell receptor beta chains below come from one sample, sequenced in a study of T-cell reconstitution after alpha-beta-depleted transplantation in children. The TCRbeta library incorporated unique molecular identifiers. In TCRdb, the PCR reads were re-called with MiXCR into one record per CDR3 protein. The table has about 580,000 distinct CDR3 sequences, about 21% seen once. The sequencing used PBMCs, mostly from graft donor cells, collected 360 days after TCRalphabeta/CD19-depleted stem cell transplant. These receptors were collected from a boy under two years old who had a stem cell transplant for acute myeloid leukemia, so the T cells may come from the graft donor.

This clonotype was counted a few times. The chain couples TRBV12-3 or TRBV12-4 to TRBJ2-1; 12 nucleotides align to TRBD2. The CDR3 is 16 residues long. The V gene end was trimmed by 6 bases and the J gene end by 0 bases; junction bases not matched to a gene: 3. CDR3 nucleotides: TGTGCCAGCAGCTGGACTAGCGGGGCCTCCTACAATGAGCAGTTCTTC. Translating it yields CASSWTSGASYNEQFF.

The chain uses TRBV29-1 and TRBJ1-2; TRBD1 matches at 7 bases. The CDR3 length is 13 residues. The trim removed 3 bases at V and 3 bases at J, leaving 4 bases unmatched. CDR1 is SQVTM, CDR2 ANQGSEA, per germline. CDR3 coding DNA: TGCAGCGTTGAGGTCACAGGGGACTATGGCTACACCTTC. It codes for CSVEVTGDYGYTF.

The chain recombines TRBV6-2 or TRBV6-3 with TRBJ2-2, with D maybe TRBD2 (5 bases). CDR1 is MNHEY and CDR2 is SVGEGT in the germline V gene. The CDR3 is 12 amino acids. V was clipped by 10 bases and J by 5 bases, with 11 bases between them. The CDR3 is CAIRRRTGELFF. The CDR3 bases are TGTGCCATCCGCCGGAGGACCGGGGAGCTGTTTTTT.

The sample holds many counts of this clonotype. This chain links TRBV14 with TRBJ2-7; D gene ambiguous. Per the germline V gene, CDR1 is SGHDN and CDR2 is FVKESK. Trimming shortened V by 1 base and J by 2 bases, and 12 bases separated the two germline ends. CDR3 size: 15 residues. CDR3 in amino acids: CASSQALGSTYEQYF. CDR3 coding DNA: TGTGCCAGCAGCCAAGCGCTAGGAAGCACCTACGAGCAGTACTTC. The full variable domain, completed using reference TRBV14 and TRBJ2-7, is EAGVTQFPSHSVIEKGQTVTLRCDPISGHDNLYWYRRVMGKEIKFLLHFVKESKQDESGMPNNRFLAERTGGTYSTLKVQPAELEDSGVYFCASSQALGSTYEQYFGPGTRLTVT.

There are many counts of this clonotype. V gene TRBV29-1 combines with J gene TRBJ2-1; TRBD1 is a possible D gene (6 bases). Germline-derived CDR1 and CDR2 are SQVTM and ANQGSEA. This CDR3 has 14 residues. Trimming left V 4 bases short and J 8 bases short, with 18 bases between. The CDR3 nucleotides read TGCAGCGTTGCCGGGGCACAGGGATTCGATGAGCAGTTCTTC. It yields the protein CSVAGAQGFDEQFF.

This clonotype has at least ten counts. This rearrangement joins TRBV9 to TRBJ1-3, with TRBD1 identical over 7 bases. The length of the CDR3 is 14 residues. Trimming took 3 bases from V and 3 from J; bases not matched to a gene: 3. Looked up from germline, CDR1 is SGDLS and CDR2 is YYNGEE. The CDR3 nucleotides are TGTGCCAGCAGCGGAGGGGGCAGTGGAAACACCATATATTTT. Its protein is CASSGGGSGNTIYF.

This clonotype was counted many times. The chain links TRBV4-3 to TRBJ1-1, with D maybe TRBD1 (6 bases). This CDR3 comprises 13 residues. The V gene lost 4 bases and the J gene lost 7 bases, with 13 bases spanning the gap. The germline V gene encodes CDR1 LGHNA and CDR2 YSLEER. CDR3 DNA sequence: TGCGCCAGCAGCCGACTGACGGACAGTGAAGCTTTCTTT. Translation: CASSRLTDSEAFF.

This clonotype appeared many times. The J gene is TRBJ2-5, the V gene TRBV4-3; D is perhaps TRBD1 (5 bases). The germline V gene encodes CDR1 LGHNA and CDR2 YSLEER. Trimming left V 0 bases short and J 0 bases short, with 5 bases between. This CDR3 has 14 residues. The CDR3: CASSQETDQETQYF. The CDR3 coding sequence is TGCGCCAGCAGCCAAGAGACAGACCAAGAGACCCAGTACTTC.

The rearrangement joins TRBV20-1 to TRBJ1-5, with 10 positions matching TRBD1. Germline values: CDR1 DFQATT, CDR2 SNEGSKA (reference sequence). The CDR3 totals 15 residues. The trim removed 4 bases at V and 3 bases at J, leaving 6 bases unmatched. The CDR3 DNA sequence: TGCAGTGCTAACACCGGGACAGGGGTCAATCAGCCCCAGCATTTT. It translates to CSANTGTGVNQPQHF.

The rearrangement links TRBV12-3 or TRBV12-4 to TRBJ2-1; 7 nucleotides line up with TRBD2. The length of the CDR3 is 16 residues. Trimming removed 10 bases from V and 3 bases from J; junction bases left unmatched: 15. The CDR3, as DNA: TGTGCCACCCATCCCCTTTTGGCGGGGGACTACAATGAGCAGTTCTTC. This codes for CATHPLLAGDYNEQFF.

This clonotype was counted a few times. DNA of the CDR3: TGCAGCGTTGAGGGACAGACCAACTATGGCTACACCTTC. Its translation is CSVEGQTNYGYTF. V and J are TRBV29-1 and TRBJ1-2; 7 bases are a match to TRBD1. The junction had 3 bases not matched to a gene; V was cut back by 3 bases and J by 2 bases. The germline V gene has CDR1 SQVTM and CDR2 ANQGSEA. CDR3 length: 13 amino acids. The whole variable domain, filled in from reference TRBV29-1 and TRBJ1-2, reads SAVISQKPSRDICQRGTSLTIQCQVDSQVTMMFWYRQQPGQSLTLIATANQGSEATYESGFVIDKFPISRPNLTFSTLTVSNMSPEDSSIYLCSVEGQTNYGYTFGSGTRLTVV.

In its sample, this clonotype was seen many times. This chain links TRBV12-3 or TRBV12-4 with TRBJ2-2, with D possibly being TRBD2 (6 bases). V dropped 7 bases and J dropped 6 bases, with 9 bases sitting between them. This CDR3 contains 12 residues. The CDR3 is CASIRGSGELFF. In DNA form, the CDR3 reads TGTGCCAGCATCCGGGGGTCCGGGGAGCTGTTTTTT.

J is TRBJ2-2 and V is TRBV12-3 or TRBV12-4; 12 positions agree with TRBD2. This CDR3 spans 16 amino acids. V shed 5 bases and J 5 bases; nucleotides not matched to a gene: 6. The CDR3 coding sequence is TGTGCCAGCAGTGCCCCGGGACTAGCGGGTACCGGGGAGCTGTTTTTT. Translated, it gives CASSAPGLAGTGELFF.

This clonotype was observed a few times. J is TRBJ2-5 and V is TRBV24-1; no firm D call. CDR3 length: 12 residues. V gave up 4 bases and J gave up 3 bases, with 5 bases separating them. Per the germline V gene, CDR1 is KGHDR and CDR2 is SFDVKD. The CDR3 reads CATSEIKETQYF. Here the CDR3 DNA reads TGTGCCACCAGTGAGATCAAAGAGACCCAGTACTTC.

The J gene is TRBJ2-4, the V gene TRBV2; 8 bases align to TRBD2. Trimming cost V 5 bases and J 11 bases; bases outside gene matches: 11. Germline CDR1 and CDR2: SNHLY and FYNNEI. This CDR3 is built from 14 residues. The CDR3: CASSTTRGGTLQYF. The CDR3 DNA is TGTGCCAGCAGTACCACCCGGGGGGGTACCCTTCAGTACTTC.

This clonotype was picked up a small number of times. This chain joins TRBV10-3 and TRBJ2-3; TRBD2 is a possible D gene (5 bases). Per the germline V gene, CDR1 is ENHRY and CDR2 is SYGVKD. CDR3 length equals 14 residues. Trimming pared 0 bases from V and 6 bases from J, leaving 10 bases between. The DNA of the CDR3 is TGTGCCATCAGTGAGTCTGAGGGTTCGGATACGCAGTATTTT. Residues: CAISESEGSDTQYF.

This clonotype was found a few times. The gene calls are TRBV12-5 and TRBJ2-3, with a possible D match to TRBD1 (5 bases). Germline V gene sequence: CDR1 LGHNT, CDR2 FRNRAP. V lost 4 bases and J 5 bases, leaving 10 bases between the germline ends. The CDR3 is 13 residues long. CDR3 loop: CASGSFQGDTQYF. The DNA for the CDR3 is TGTGCTAGTGGTTCCTTCCAGGGAGATACGCAGTATTTT.

This clonotype was seen a handful of times. The V gene is TRBV20-1, the J gene TRBJ2-5, with D tentatively TRBD2 (5 bases). CDR1 and CDR2 from the germline V gene are DFQATT and SNEGSKA (reference sequence). Trimming took 6 bases from V and 5 from J, leaving 13 bases between them. The CDR3 runs 12 residues. CDR3 nucleotides: TGCAGTGCCGCCTCCCGAGGGGAGACCCAGTACTTC. Translation gives CSAASRGETQYF.

This clonotype was seen ten or more times. The gene calls are TRBV20-1 and TRBJ2-3, with 10 bases aligning to TRBD2. The CDR3 is 15 residues long. Germline lookup yields CDR1 DFQATT and CDR2 SNEGSKA (reference sequence). J gave up 4 bases and V 3 bases, and 7 bases lay outside the gene matches. The CDR3 loop reads CSASSSGGASDTQYF. DNA of the CDR3: TGCAGTGCTAGTAGCAGCGGGGGGGCCTCAGATACGCAGTATTTT.

The rearrangement uses TRBV20-1 and TRBJ1-3; no clear D. CDR3 length: 13 amino acids. V was shortened by 3 bases and J by 0 bases, with 6 bases between the two germline ends. CDR1 and CDR2 (germline): DFQATT, SNEGSKA (reference sequence). This CDR3 is CSARKISGNTIYF. The CDR3 DNA reads TGCAGTGCTAGGAAGATCTCTGGAAACACCATATATTTT.

V gene TRBV6-2 or TRBV6-3 combines with J gene TRBJ2-1; D is possibly TRBD2 (6 bases). This CDR3 has 14 amino acids. CDR1 and CDR2 from the germline V gene are MNHEY and SVGEGT. Trimming stripped 2 bases from V and 7 bases from J, with 12 bases between. Written as DNA, the CDR3 is TGTGCCAGCAGTTACCTTTCGCGGGGAAATGAGCAGTTCTTC. It codes for CASSYLSRGNEQFF.

This clonotype has only a few counts. V and J are TRBV20-1 and TRBJ1-5; 7 bases match TRBD1. CDR1 DFQATT and CDR2 SNEGSKA come from the germline V gene (reference sequence). The length of the CDR3 is 15 residues. V lost 3 bases to trimming and J lost 1 base; unmatched junction nucleotides: 6. CDR3 sequence (DNA): TGCAGTGCTAGGTCGACAGGGTTCAGCAATCAGCCCCAGCATTTT. Protein sequence: CSARSTGFSNQPQHF.

This clonotype was found a few times. The chain links TRBV6-5 to TRBJ1-2, with a possible D match to TRBD1 (6 bases). Deletions cut 8 bases from V and 6 bases from J, with 10 bases between. CDR3 size: 11 residues. Germline lookup yields CDR1 MNHEY and CDR2 SVGAGI. The CDR3 DNA is TGTGCCAGCGGGGGCCGGCATGGCTACACCTTC. Translated, it gives CASGGRHGYTF.

The chain has TRBV7-9 and TRBJ1-2; D possibly corresponds to TRBD1 (5 bases). The length of the CDR3 is 17 residues. The V end lost 1 base, the J end lost 8 bases, and 23 bases lay between the germline ends. CDR1 is SEHNR and CDR2 is FQNEAQ in the germline V gene (reference sequence). The CDR3, as DNA: TGTGCCAGCAGCTTAGATGGGATTGGTGGGGGTAGACGCGGCTACACCTTC. Its translation: CASSLDGIGGGRRGYTF.

The chain has TRBV6-1 and TRBJ2-3, with D possibly being TRBD1 (5 bases). Germline V CDR1 and CDR2: MNHNS, SASEGT. V shed 6 bases and J shed 0 bases, with 13 bases lying between them. The CDR3 loop spans 15 amino acids. CDR3 in amino acids: CASSHRAGSTDTQYF. The CDR3 DNA is TGTGCCAGCAGCCACCGGGCAGGGAGCACAGATACGCAGTATTTT.

This clonotype was seen a handful of times. V is TRBV20-1 and J is TRBJ1-1; TRBD1 aligns across 8 bases. The CDR3 is made up of 13 amino acids. Germline lookup yields CDR1 DFQATT and CDR2 SNEGSKA (reference sequence). The DNA for the CDR3 is TGCAGGCCCAGGGGGCAGAAAAACACTGAAGCTTTCTTT. Its protein product is CRPRGQKNTEAFF.

Only a few counts were recorded for this clonotype. The chain links TRBV25-1 to TRBJ2-2; a weak D match, TRBD1 (5 bases). The germline V gene encodes CDR1 MGHDK and CDR2 SYGVNS. The CDR3 has 15 amino acids. V was cut by 6 bases and J by 1 base, with 12 bases left in between. CDR3 residues: CASSLTGLNTGELFF. Written as DNA, the CDR3 is TGTGCCAGCAGCCTCACAGGTCTGAACACCGGGGAGCTGTTTTTT.

This chain links TRBV7-2 with TRBJ2-5, with unresolved D. This CDR3 region has 15 residues. Germline assignment: CDR1 SGHTA and CDR2 FQGNSA. Trimming pared 2 bases from V and 1 base from J, leaving 11 bases between. CDR3 amino acids: CASSLNLGGQETQYF. As DNA, the CDR3 is TGTGCCAGCAGCTTAAACCTGGGCGGCCAAGAGACCCAGTACTTC.

V is TRBV6-5 and J is TRBJ1-2; D gene uncertain. Deletions cut 4 bases from V and 4 bases from J, with 7 bases between. Germline V lookup: CDR1 MNHEY, CDR2 SVGAGI. The CDR3 has 12 amino acids. CDR3 sequence (DNA): TGTGCCAGCAGTTCCACAACCTATGGCTACACCTTC. Residues: CASSSTTYGYTF.

This clonotype was picked up many times. This sequence joins TRBV29-1 and TRBJ2-5; TRBD2 matches at 7 bases. The germline CDR1 and CDR2 sequences are SQVTM and ANQGSEA. The CDR3 is 13 residues long. Losses at the gene ends were 6 bases for V and 5 bases for J; bases not matched to a gene: 9. The CDR3 loop reads CSVKPLASETQYF. As DNA, the CDR3 is TGCAGCGTCAAGCCACTAGCGTCGGAGACCCAGTACTTC.

The table lists this clonotype with a count of one. V and J are TRBV30 and TRBJ2-3; possibly TRBD2 for D (6 bases). V was cut by 2 bases and J by 6 bases, with 9 bases left in between. CDR1 and CDR2 from the germline V gene are GTSNPN and SVGIG (reference sequence). The CDR3 spans 12 residues. The CDR3, as DNA: TGTGCCTGGAGTCCACGGGGGGATACGCAGTATTTT. This encodes CAWSPRGDTQYF.